This TCR beta chain was identified during a study of T-cell reconstitution after alpha-beta-depleted transplantation in children. Preparation of the TCRbeta library used unique molecular identifiers. TCRdb passed the PCR reads through MiXCR, listing each CDR3 protein once. The sample records over 450,000 distinct CDR3 sequences, roughly a tenth being singletons. Overall study results and limits: Roughly two months post-transplant, alpha-beta T cells reportedly originated from several hundred graft clones that had expanded. Newly generated T cells supplied most T-cell counts and diversity one year post-transplant. TCRbeta diversity was high at day 60 in some patients (a result of surviving recipient T cells and thymic progenitors).

This clonotype has at least ten counts. Its antigen is undetermined. Germline V gene data show CDR1 as MNHEY and CDR2 as SMNVEV (reference sequence). Trimming pared 5 bases from V and 0 bases from J, leaving 6 bases between. The CDR3 totals 13 residues. V is TRBV27 and J is TRBJ2-3; D is undetermined. The specimen was PBMCs, collected before TCRalphabeta/CD19-depleted stem cell transplant. The TCR comes from a child aged 2-15 years with inherited bone marrow failure, due to receive a stem cell transplant. CDR3 DNA sequence: TGTGCCAGCAGTCAACGAAGCACAGATACGCAGTATTTT. Protein: CASSQRSTDTQYF.